The TCR beta chain under discussion was sequenced for a study of cytomegalovirus exposure and HLA in healthy donors. Whole-study findings and limits: At a 0.05 false discovery rate, a later analysis found about 17,000 TCR beta sequences to be associated with HLA alleles. Cytomegalovirus status was reportedly diagnosed by the classifier with high sensitivity and specificity. One cluster of highly shared sequence variants probably arose as a sequencing artifact.

A word on this clone: Its antigen is currently unknown.

The CDR3 covers 18 residues. CDR1 is SEHNR and CDR2 is FQNEAQ in the germline V gene (reference sequence). The ends lost 3 bases at V and 3 bases at J; junction bases unmatched: 13. The PCR had 60 Vbeta and 13 Jbeta primers. Sequencing used immunoSEQ multiplex PCR; TCRdb keeps in-frame clones, though not all of them. The listing contains some 76,000 clones. The specimen was PBMCs. The source is a female donor in good health and CMV-seropositive. The V and J genes are TRBV7-9 and TRBJ2-1; the match to TRBD2 covers 8 bases. CDR3 protein: CASSFDFTSGGIYNEQFF. The CDR3 region has the DNA TGTGCCAGCAGCTTCGATTTTACCAGCGGGGGAATCTACAATGAGCAGTTCTTC.